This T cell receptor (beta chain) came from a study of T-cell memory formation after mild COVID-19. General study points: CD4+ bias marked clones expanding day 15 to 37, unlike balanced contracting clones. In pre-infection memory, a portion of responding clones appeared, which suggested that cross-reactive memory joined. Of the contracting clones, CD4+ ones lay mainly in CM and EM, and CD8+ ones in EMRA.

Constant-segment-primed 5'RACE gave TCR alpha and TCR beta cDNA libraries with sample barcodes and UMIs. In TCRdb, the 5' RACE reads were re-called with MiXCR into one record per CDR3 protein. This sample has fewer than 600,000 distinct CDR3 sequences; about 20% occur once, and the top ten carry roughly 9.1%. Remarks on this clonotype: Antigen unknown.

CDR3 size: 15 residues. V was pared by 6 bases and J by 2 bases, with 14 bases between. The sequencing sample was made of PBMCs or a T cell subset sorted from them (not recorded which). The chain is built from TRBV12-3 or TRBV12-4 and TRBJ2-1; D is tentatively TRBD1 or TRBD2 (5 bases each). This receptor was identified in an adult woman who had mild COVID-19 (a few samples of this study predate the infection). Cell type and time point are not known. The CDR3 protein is CASRSGTPTYNEQFF. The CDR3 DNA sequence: TGTGCCAGCAGGTCCGGGACGCCTACCTACAATGAGCAGTTCTTC.